One sample yielded the 9 T cell receptor beta chains listed below, sequenced in a study of cytomegalovirus exposure and HLA in healthy donors. PCR amplification relied on 60 Vbeta primers (plus 13 Jbeta primers). Sequencing used immunoSEQ multiplex PCR; TCRdb keeps in-frame clones, though not all of them. Here the sample spans around 150,000 clones, roughly 88% being singletons. The sequencing sample was made of PBMCs. The receptors were gathered from a man in his forties or fifties in good health and CMV-seropositive.

The V call is TRBV2, the J call TRBJ2-1; 13 bases match TRBD2. This CDR3 is built from 15 residues. After removal of 8 bases from V and 0 bases from J, the junction contained 1 base not matched to a gene. The germline CDR1 and CDR2 sequences are SNHLY and FYNNEI. The DNA for the CDR3 is TGTGCCAGCGGGACTAGCGGGGTCTCCTACAATGAGCAGTTCTTC. This sequence encodes CASGTSGVSYNEQFF.

The gene calls are TRBV27 and TRBJ1-1; 11 bases line up with TRBD1. J was trimmed by 6 bases and V by 5 bases; bases with no gene match: 14. From germline, CDR1 is MNHEY and CDR2 SMNVEV (reference sequence). There are 17 residues in the CDR3. The CDR3 DNA reads as TGTGCCAGCAGTGGGCAGTGGACAGGGGGCTTGAAGGCTGAAGCTTTCTTT. Its translation is CASSGQWTGGLKAEAFF.

The chain links TRBV27 to TRBJ1-2; a weak D match, TRBD1 (6 bases). Trimming took 6 bases from V and 3 from J, leaving 11 bases between them. CDR1 is MNHEY and CDR2 is SMNVEV in the germline V gene (reference sequence). This CDR3 comprises 13 residues. The chain's CDR3 is CASRGDKYYGYTF. The DNA for the CDR3 is TGTGCCAGCAGGGGGGACAAATACTATGGCTACACCTTC.

This clone was counted once. The chain is built from TRBV5-4 and TRBJ1-6; D is undetermined. This CDR3 has 14 amino acids. V lost 3 bases and J lost 8, with 12 bases in between. Per the germline V gene, CDR1 is SGHNT and CDR2 is YYREEE (reference sequence). The CDR3 region is CASSSRDFDSPLHF. Here the CDR3 DNA reads TGTGCCAGCAGCTCGCGGGATTTTGATTCACCCCTCCACTTT.

Worth noting for this clone: The identical CDR3 is also encoded by other nucleotide sequences in the sample. The chain combines TRBV27 with TRBJ1-1; 7 positions match TRBD1. The CDR3 has 14 amino acids. The trim removed 3 bases at V and 5 bases at J, leaving 6 bases unmatched. Germline V gene lookup returns CDR1 MNHEY and CDR2 SMNVEV (reference sequence). The CDR3 spells CASSFTGARTEAFF. In DNA, the CDR3 is TGTGCCAGCAGTTTCACAGGGGCGCGGACTGAAGCTTTCTTT.

A note on this clone: One end of the junction does not line up with germline, which may come from a read error. The rearrangement joins TRBV7-7 to TRBJ2-1; 7 nucleotides agree with TRBD2. The CDR3 length is 16 residues. Germline loops: CDR1 SSHAT, CDR2 FNYEAQ (reference sequence). CDR3 bases: TGTGCTAGCAGCTTAGGCCATGGCGGGAGCTACAATGAGCAGTTCTTC. This encodes CASSLGHGGSYNEQFF.

The chain joins TRBV10-3 to TRBJ2-7; 9 positions agree with TRBD1. The CDR3 is 18 amino acids. V lost 3 bases, J lost 0 bases, and 12 bases stayed unmatched. The germline CDR1 and CDR2 sequences are ENHRY and SYGVKD. CDR3 region: CAISDRDRAPFYSYEQYF. The CDR3 coding sequence is TGTGCCATCAGTGACCGGGACAGGGCCCCTTTCTACTCCTACGAGCAGTACTTC.

CDR3 sequence: CASTPGDRGASQPQHF. CDR3 coding DNA: TGCGCCAGCACTCCTGGGGACCGCGGGGCCAGTCAGCCCCAGCATTTT. This sequence joins TRBV10-2 and TRBJ1-5; D is possibly TRBD1 (5 bases). Germline CDR1 reads WSHSY; CDR2 reads SAAADI. The V and J ends lost 7 bases and 6 bases respectively, with 22 bases between them. CDR3 length: 16 amino acids.

This chain links TRBV29-1 with TRBJ2-1; possibly TRBD2 for D (6 bases). V gave up 3 bases and J gave up 0 bases, with 6 bases separating them. This CDR3 comprises 13 residues. Germline lookup yields CDR1 SQVTM and CDR2 ANQGSEA. CDR3 in amino acids: CSVEGGSYNEQFF. CDR3 in DNA: TGCAGCGTTGAGGGGGGCTCCTACAATGAGCAGTTCTTC.